This entry describes one TCR beta chain. Its target is not known. TCRdb keeps only in-frame clones here, not all; method: immunoSEQ multiplex PCR. The sample includes roughly 130,000 clones, 80% to 95% of them seen just once. The sample originates from a study of graft-versus-host responses after intestinal transplantation. The germline V gene encodes CDR1 MDHEN and CDR2 SYDVKM. The CDR3 has 17 amino acids. V gave up 3 bases and J gave up 1 base; unmatched junction bases: 12. The chain recombines TRBV28 with TRBJ2-7; 7 bases fit TRBD2. The specimen was unstimulated CD4+ T cells sorted from spleen or lymph node cells, collected before intestinal transplant. The receptor's source is a human donor who received an intestinal transplant. CDR3 DNA sequence: TGTGCCAGCAGTTTCCCACAACTACTAGCGAGATCCTACGAGCAGTACTTC. It yields the protein CASSFPQLLARSYEQYF.